These T cell receptor beta chains were read from a single sample in a study of blood T cell repertoires in COVID-19. Generated by immunoSEQ multiplex PCR, the TCRdb table keeps only in-frame clones and is missing some. The sample has approximately 130,000 clones; under 90% are singletons. The specimen sequenced was peripheral blood. These receptors were obtained from a man aged 55 to 70 with acute or convalescent COVID-19. The CDR3 runs from the conserved cysteine through the conserved F or W.

v_gene: TRBV5-1
CDR3aa: CASSSGGSYEQYF

v_gene: TRBV3-1/TRBV3-2
CDR3aa: CASSYSGSGYNEQFF

v_gene: TRBV29-1
CDR3aa: CSAGQGGGYEQYF

v_gene: TRBV5-6
CDR3aa: CASNPRRGLYTEAFF

v_gene: TRBV25-1
CDR3aa: CASSEARGLEYGNEQFF

v_gene: TRBV15
CDR3aa: CATRLAGDHEQYF

v_gene: TRBV29-1
CDR3aa: CSVAGENTEAFF

v_gene: TRBV28
CDR3aa: CASSLQGLANYGYTF

v_gene: TRBV19
CDR3aa: CASLRTGSGTDTQYF

v_gene: TRBV3-1/TRBV3-2
CDR3aa: CASSQALSSYNSPLHF

v_gene: TRBV14
CDR3aa: CASSQDGQGAVTDTQYF

v_gene: TRBV4-3
CDR3aa: CASSQVGTGREKLFF

v_gene: TRBV7-2
CDR3aa: CASSKSGEIGQPQHF

v_gene: TRBV7-9
CDR3aa: CASSFRPGVQTQYF

v_gene: TRBV19
CDR3aa: CASRGQGGYGANVLTF

v_gene: TRBV6-4
CDR3aa: CASSRDSGELFF

v_gene: TRBV19
CDR3aa: CASSFSRGNRGNQPQHF

v_gene: TRBV24-1
CDR3aa: CATSAHGQGAYGYTF

v_gene: TRBV7-9
CDR3aa: CASSPSPYEQYF

v_gene: TRBV28
CDR3aa: CASRRGTAYEQYF

v_gene: TRBV5-5
CDR3aa: CASSLEGAPSEKLFF

v_gene: TRBV14
CDR3aa: CASSQQRGEAFF

v_gene: TRBV27
CDR3aa: CASTPRGQVTYEQYF

v_gene: TRBV6-5
CDR3aa: CASTQEGVKQPQHF

v_gene: TRBV29-1
CDR3aa: CSGLTSGTNVEQYF

v_gene: TRBV5-5
CDR3aa: CASSVTGAGNQPQHF

v_gene: TRBV18
CDR3aa: CASSPTTGTHEQFF

v_gene: TRBV6-6
CDR3aa: CASSYYAVSGNTIYF

v_gene: TRBV28
CDR3aa: CASSLWDRGLGRSSYEQYF

v_gene: TRBV15
CDR3aa: CATSPGDFRNIQYF

v_gene: TRBV10-2
CDR3aa: CASTGGRNGELFF

v_gene: TRBV9
CDR3aa: CASSVVESSGGYTF

v_gene: TRBV30
CDR3aa: CAWTKNSPLHF

v_gene: TRBV7-9
CDR3aa: CASSLVDKTSGYTF

v_gene: TRBV4-3
CDR3aa: CASSQGGFGGELFF

v_gene: TRBV27
CDR3aa: CASSSRQGTDQPQHF

v_gene: TRBV15
CDR3aa: CATSRGQGEETQYF

v_gene: TRBV10-3
CDR3aa: CATRGPATDTQYF

v_gene: TRBV5-1
CDR3aa: CASSPPGRSYEQYF

v_gene: TRBV11-3
CDR3aa: CASSLVEGGELFF

v_gene: TRBV5-3
CDR3aa: CARSFPRNTEAFF

v_gene: TRBV5-1
CDR3aa: CASSKGLAGVGETQYF

v_gene: TRBV6-2/TRBV6-3
CDR3aa: CASSRPTNEKLFF

v_gene: TRBV28
CDR3aa: CASSRPDTGELFF

v_gene: TRBV27
CDR3aa: CASSLWGESYNEQFF

v_gene: TRBV30
CDR3aa: CAWSVGATDTQYF

v_gene: TRBV19
CDR3aa: CASSPGITNNSPLHF

v_gene: TRBV7-9
CDR3aa: CASSAAGFTGELFF

v_gene: TRBV6-2/TRBV6-3
CDR3aa: CASSYSRDIEKAKQFF

v_gene: TRBV3-1/TRBV3-2
CDR3aa: CASSQGVNSRTDTQYF